This T cell receptor beta chain was documented in a study of beta chain features in type 1 diabetes. Whole-study results and caveats: All four CD4+ subsets of Type 1 diabetes patients contained TCRB CDR3s that were moderately but significantly shorter. A pattern of fewer insertions and more deletions at VDJ junctions was seen in type 1 diabetes patients. Possible PCR preference for shorter templates applied equally to patients and controls.

This clone was seen repeatedly, ten times or more. Its antigen is currently unknown. Sort purity for all populations was recorded as exceeding 98%. V gave up 5 bases and J gave up 4 bases, with 14 bases separating them. Germline V gene sequence: CDR1 SGHVS, CDR2 FQNEAQ. There are 14 residues in the CDR3. The whole isolated RNA underwent reverse transcription, so sequencing captured expressed TCRB transcripts. Measured with immunoSEQ multiplex PCR; TCRdb has only the in-frame clones, and not every one. The data show about 370,000 clones, over 8.5% seen once. This chain joins TRBV7-8 and TRBJ1-1, with D possibly TRBD1 on 5 matching bases. The receptor was isolated from a man aged 25-45 years with type 1 diabetes. Material for sequencing was central memory CD4+ T cells from blood. CDR3 nucleotide sequence: TGTGCCAGCAGCCGCAGGGAGGTTGGCACTGAAGCTTTCTTT. Residues: CASSRREVGTEAFF.